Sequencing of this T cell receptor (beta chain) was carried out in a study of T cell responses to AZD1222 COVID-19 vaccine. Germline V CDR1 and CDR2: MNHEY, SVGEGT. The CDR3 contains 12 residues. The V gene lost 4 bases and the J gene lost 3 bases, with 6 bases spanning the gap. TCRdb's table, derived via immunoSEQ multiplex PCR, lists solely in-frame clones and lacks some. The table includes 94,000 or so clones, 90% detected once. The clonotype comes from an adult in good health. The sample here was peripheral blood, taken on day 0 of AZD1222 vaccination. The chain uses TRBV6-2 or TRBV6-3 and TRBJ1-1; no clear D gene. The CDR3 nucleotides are TGTGCCAGCAGTTTACACCACACTGAAGCTTTCTTT. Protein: CASSLHHTEAFF.